Included here is one T cell receptor beta chain sequence, with context. This sample stems from a study of blood T cell repertoires in COVID-19. Overall study: The analysed material was cDNA or gDNA that came from T cells, B-cell-depleted T cells, or PBMCs.

Method: immunoSEQ multiplex PCR; TCRdb's copy keeps in-frame clones and lacks some. The table shows 200,000 to 300,000 clones, with approximately 83% occurring only once. This CDR3 contains 16 residues. The germline V gene has CDR1 SGHVS and CDR2 FNYEAQ. V dropped 4 bases and J dropped 0; count of bases not matched to a gene: 6. The rearrangement uses TRBV7-6 and TRBJ2-7; 10 nucleotides match TRBD2. This receptor was obtained from a man in his forties with acute or convalescent COVID-19. Sequences were obtained from peripheral blood. In DNA, the CDR3 is TGTGCCAGCAGCTCCTCCCCTAGCGGGAGCTCCTACGAGCAGTACTTC. Encoded protein: CASSSSPSGSSYEQYF.